Listed below are T cell receptor beta chains from one sample, sequenced in a study of shared clonotypes between healthy human individuals. The assay was immunoSEQ multiplex PCR, and TCRdb's table has in-frame clones only and misses some. The sample holds some 2,100,000 clones, approximately 96% seen once. Sequencing was performed on naive CD4+ T cells sorted from blood. The receptors come from a man aged 18 to 29 in good health. Each CDR3 is given with its conserved first and last residue. The D gene is left open where the match is weak. Clone size is given for some rows only: seen once, a few or many times, or a class if the clone is expanded.

V	J	size	D	CDR3	DNA
TRBV6-5	TRBJ1-2	.	.	CASSFDRTGGYTF	TGTGCCAGCAGCTTCGACAGGACGGGAGGCTACACCTTC
TRBV5-5	TRBJ2-3	.	.	CASSLNRFTDTQYF	TGTGCCAGCAGCTTGAACAGGTTCACAGATACGCAGTATTTT
TRBV15	TRBJ2-3	.	.	CATSIKSLQDTQYF	TGTGCCACCAGCATAAAGTCCCTCCAAGATACGCAGTATTTT
TRBV19	TRBJ1-2	.	.	CASSIKDSRYGYTF	TGTGCCAGTAGTATAAAGGACAGCCGTTATGGCTACACCTTC
TRBV2	TRBJ1-1	few	.	CAIGTDYTEAFF	TGTGCCATCGGTACAGATTACACTGAAGCTTTCTTT
TRBV29-1	TRBJ2-6	.	TRBD1	CSVDRRPGANVLTF	TGCAGCGTGGACAGGCGACCTGGGGCCAACGTCCTGACTTTC
TRBV14	TRBJ2-1	once	.	CASGQLQLGNEQFF	TGTGCCAGCGGCCAACTCCAACTAGGGAATGAGCAGTTCTTC
TRBV30	TRBJ2-3	.	TRBD2	CAWSPGGARVDTQYF	TGTGCCTGGAGTCCCGGGGGGGCCAGAGTGGATACGCAGTATTTT
TRBV5-1	TRBJ1-1	.	TRBD1	CASDRGQGTEAFF	TGCGCCAGCGACAGGGGCCAAGGGACTGAAGCTTTCTTT
TRBV11-3	TRBJ1-6	.	TRBD1	CASSLEGTGIITLHF	TGTGCCAGCAGCTTAGAGGGGACAGGGATCATCACCCTCCACTTT
TRBV30	TRBJ1-2	.	TRBD1	CAWLQGNGYTF	TGTGCCTGGTTACAGGGGAACGGCTACACCTTC
TRBV18	TRBJ1-3	.	TRBD1	CASSPGPGQSSGNTIYF	TGTGCCAGCTCACCTGGTCCGGGACAGAGCTCTGGAAACACCATATATTTT
TRBV18	TRBJ2-7	.	.	CASSPPRRHEQYF	TGTGCCAGCTCACCCCCTCGGAGGCACGAGCAGTACTTC
TRBV5-4	TRBJ2-3	.	.	CASSSKGTNTDTQYF	TGTGCCAGCAGCTCCAAGGGTACCAACACAGATACGCAGTATTTT
TRBV15	TRBJ1-5	.	.	CATSRDRGNNQPQHF	TGTGCCACCAGCAGAGATCGAGGGAATAATCAGCCCCAGCATTTT
TRBV30	TRBJ1-5	.	TRBD1	CAWSLGQGANQPQHF	TGTGCCTGGAGTTTGGGACAGGGGGCTAATCAGCCCCAGCATTTT
TRBV6-1	TRBJ2-3	.	TRBD2	CASGSGRLGTDTQYF	TGTGCCAGCGGCAGCGGGAGGTTAGGCACAGATACGCAGTATTTT
TRBV4-1	TRBJ2-3	.	.	CASSQGPDTQYF	TGCGCCAGCAGCCAGGGACCAGATACGCAGTATTTT
TRBV7-9	TRBJ1-5	.	.	CASSLGRQPQHF	TGTGCCAGCAGCTTAGGCCGGCAGCCCCAGCATTTT
TRBV7-6	TRBJ2-5	.	.	CASSLSGQDQETQYF	TGTGCCAGCAGCTTATCTGGGCAGGACCAAGAGACCCAGTACTTC
TRBV2	TRBJ2-3	once	TRBD2	CASSPRGVYSDTQYF	TGTGCCAGCAGCCCTCGGGGGGTCTACTCTGATACGCAGTATTTT
TRBV6-5	TRBJ2-4	.	.	CASSTRGAKNIQYF	TGTGCCAGCAGTACTAGGGGTGCCAAAAACATTCAGTACTTC
TRBV12-5	TRBJ2-3	.	.	CASGKSGSTDTQYF	TGTGCTAGTGGGAAGAGCGGGAGCACAGATACGCAGTATTTT
TRBV28	TRBJ1-3	.	.	CASRGQGKDFRNTIYF	TGTGCCAGCAGGGGGCAGGGGAAGGACTTTAGAAACACCATATATTTT
TRBV2	TRBJ1-2	once	TRBD1	CASNQQGARGYTF	TGTGCCAGCAACCAACAGGGGGCACGGGGCTACACCTTC
TRBV6-5	TRBJ2-7	.	TRBD1	CASSYSWTGPYEQYF	TGTGCCAGCAGTTACTCATGGACAGGGCCCTACGAGCAGTACTTC
TRBV25-1	TRBJ2-1	.	TRBD2	CASSGGLAGNNEQFF	TGTGCCAGCAGTGGGGGACTAGCGGGGAACAATGAGCAGTTCTTC
TRBV4-1	TRBJ2-2	.	.	CASSQRDGFTGELFF	TGCGCCAGCAGCCAACGGGACGGCTTCACCGGGGAGCTGTTTTTT
TRBV5-1	TRBJ1-6	.	.	CARVIYNSPLHF	TGCGCCAGGGTGATCTATAATTCACCCCTCCACTTT
TRBV11-2	TRBJ2-3	.	.	CASSFVGGTDTQYF	TGTGCCAGCAGCTTTGTGGGTGGGACAGATACGCAGTATTTT
TRBV7-2	TRBJ2-7	.	TRBD2	CASSQTSVSYEQYF	TGTGCCAGCAGCCAAACTAGCGTTTCCTACGAGCAGTACTTC
TRBV5-4	TRBJ2-7	.	TRBD2	CASSLPGGANEQYF	TGTGCCAGCAGCTTGCCCGGGGGGGCTAACGAGCAGTACTTC
TRBV7-9	TRBJ2-7	.	.	CASSSQPGPFAGEQYF	TGTGCCAGCAGCTCCCAACCGGGACCCTTTGCGGGAGAGCAGTACTTC
TRBV18	TRBJ2-7	.	.	CASSLSVTSSYEQYF	TGTGCCAGCTCACTTTCAGTCACGAGCTCCTACGAGCAGTACTTC
TRBV5-1	TRBJ1-4	.	.	CASSLVAGSEKLFF	TGCGCCAGCAGCTTGGTGGCAGGGAGTGAAAAACTGTTTTTT
TRBV6-5	TRBJ2-7	.	.	CASSRMYEQYF	TGTGCCAGCAGCCGGATGTACGAGCAGTACTTC
TRBV11-2	TRBJ2-5	.	.	CASSLALTGQETQYF	TGTGCCAGCAGCCTTGCCTTGACAGGACAAGAGACCCAGTACTTC
TRBV18	TRBJ2-1	.	TRBD2	CASSLGLADNEQFF	TGTGCCAGCTCATTGGGACTAGCGGACAATGAGCAGTTCTTC
TRBV14	TRBJ1-6	.	.	CASSQRFLENSPLHF	TGTGCCAGCAGCCAACGATTCCTAGAGAATTCACCCCTCCACTTT
TRBV25-1	TRBJ2-5	.	TRBD2	CATAQTGTRGRETQYF	TGTGCCACGGCACAAACCGGGACTAGAGGCCGGGAGACCCAGTACTTC